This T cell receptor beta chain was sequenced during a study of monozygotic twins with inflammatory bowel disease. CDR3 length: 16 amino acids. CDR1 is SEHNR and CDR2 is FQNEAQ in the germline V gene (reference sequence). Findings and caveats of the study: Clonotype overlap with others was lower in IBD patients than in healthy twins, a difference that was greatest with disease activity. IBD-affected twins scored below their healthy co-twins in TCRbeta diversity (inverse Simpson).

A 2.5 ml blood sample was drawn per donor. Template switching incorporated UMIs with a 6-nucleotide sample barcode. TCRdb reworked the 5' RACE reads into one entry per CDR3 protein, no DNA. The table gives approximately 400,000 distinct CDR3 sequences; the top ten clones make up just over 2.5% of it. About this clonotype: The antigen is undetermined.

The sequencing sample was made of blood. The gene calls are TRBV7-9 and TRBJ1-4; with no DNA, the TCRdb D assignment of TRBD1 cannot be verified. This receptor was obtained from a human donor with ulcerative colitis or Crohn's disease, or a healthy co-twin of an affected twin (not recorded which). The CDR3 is CASSPGGRITNEKLFF. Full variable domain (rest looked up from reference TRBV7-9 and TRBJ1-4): DTGVSQNPRHKITKRGQNVTFRCDPISEHNRLYWYRQTLGQGPEFLTYFQNEAQLEKSRLLSDRFSAERPKGSFSTLEIQRTEQGDSAMYLCASSPGGRITNEKLFFGSGTQLSVL.